This entry is about one T cell receptor beta chain. Data came from immunoSEQ multiplex PCR; TCRdb stores just in-frame clones and leaves some out. The sample shows around 160,000 clones, about 83% of them seen only once. This sample is part of a study of blood T cell repertoires in COVID-19. The V gene lost 3 bases and the J gene lost 0 bases, with 14 bases spanning the gap. Germline loops: CDR1 MDHEN, CDR2 SYDVKM. The CDR3 contains 16 residues. The sequenced sample consisted of peripheral blood. The V call is TRBV28, the J call TRBJ1-2, with D maybe TRBD1 (6 bases). The receptor was isolated from a woman aged 80 or over with acute or convalescent COVID-19. The chain's CDR3 is CASSLFRQAANYGYTF. CDR3 bases: TGTGCCAGCAGTTTGTTCCGACAGGCAGCTAACTATGGCTACACCTTC.